These 14 T cell receptor beta chains were all obtained from the same sample, sequenced in a study of beta chain features in type 1 diabetes (dated by TCRdb to 2016 to 2019). To prepare the library, the immunoSEQ multiplex PCR assay was applied. The entire amount of isolated RNA was reverse transcribed using the High Capacity cDNA Reverse Transcription Kit, so the sequenced TCRB transcripts were expressed ones. The source is immuneACCESS, and TCRdb retained only in-frame sequences with V and J called. Part of the clones is not carried over; for the studies checked, unresolved V genes explain less than half of this, and the remainder is unexplained. The sample table contains fewer than 900,000 clones; only one count was recorded for about a sixth of them. The ten biggest clones cover 0.02% to 0.025% of the sample. The sample comprised naive CD4+ T cells from blood. The label giving this sample's cell subset or site can be read as: true naive CD4+ T cells. The source of these receptors is a young woman in good health.

This clone was seen only a few times. The sample carries other DNA sequences with the same CDR3. The rearrangement uses TRBV2 and TRBJ2-1; the D is unclear. Trimming left V 6 bases short and J 7 bases short, with 7 bases between. Germline V gene data show CDR1 as SNHLY and CDR2 as FYNNEI. There are 11 residues in the CDR3. The CDR3: CASRYSNEQFF. In nucleotides, the CDR3 is TGTGCCAGCAGGTACAGTAATGAGCAGTTCTTC.

This chain uses TRBV5-4 with TRBJ2-3; tentatively, D is TRBD1 or TRBD2 (5 bases each). Germline loops: CDR1 SGHNT, CDR2 YYREEE (reference sequence). V was clipped by 4 bases and J by 5 bases, with 11 bases between them. This CDR3 region has 13 residues. CDR3 sequence reads: CASSIEGLDTQYF. CDR3 bases: TGTGCCAGCAGCATTGAGGGGTTAGATACGCAGTATTTT.

This chain joins TRBV29-1 and TRBJ2-7, with D maybe TRBD1 (6 bases). Germline V CDR1 and CDR2: SQVTM, ANQGSEA. This CDR3 contains 11 residues. V dropped 4 bases and J dropped 2 bases, with 6 bases sitting between them. CDR3 loop: CSVGDTYEQYF. CDR3 nucleotide sequence: TGCAGCGTTGGGGACACCTACGAGCAGTACTTC.

This clone has more than one count but fewer than ten. The chain joins TRBV7-2 to TRBJ1-1, with TRBD1 matching over 7 bases. In germline, CDR1 is SGHTA, CDR2 FQGNSA. V lost 5 bases to trimming and J lost 7 bases; unmatched junction nucleotides: 13. The length of the CDR3 is 15 residues. CDR3 DNA sequence: TGTGCCAGCAGCCCGCCTGGGACAGCGCATCGTGAAGCTTTCTTT. Protein: CASSPPGTAHREAFF.

This clone was detected only a few times. The V gene is TRBV18, the J gene TRBJ2-1; the D call may be TRBD1 or TRBD2 (5 bases each). CDR3 size: 13 residues. The germline CDR1 and CDR2 sequences are KGHSH and LQKENI. Trimming removed 3 bases from V and 7 bases from J, with 10 bases in between. The CDR3 DNA follows: TGTGCCAGCTCACCGTTTGGGGGAAATGAGCAGTTCTTC. This sequence encodes CASSPFGGNEQFF. Using reference TRBV18 and TRBJ2-1 for the parts outside the CDR3, the full variable domain is NAGVMQNPRHLVRRRGQEARLRCSPMKGHSHVYWYRQLPEEGLKFMVYLQKENIIDESGMPKERFSAEFPKEGPSILRIQQVVRGDSAAYFCASSPFGGNEQFFGPGTRLTVL.

This clone showed up just a few times. CDR3 sequence (DNA): TGTGCCAGCAGCTTGCAACAGGGGTGGTCCTACGAGCAGTACTTC. Protein product: CASSLQQGWSYEQYF. This rearrangement joins TRBV7-2 to TRBJ2-7; 7 positions agree with TRBD1. V gave up 3 bases and J gave up 1 base; unmatched junction bases: 6. The V gene's germline CDR1 is SGHTA and CDR2 FQGNSA. This CDR3 has 15 residues.

This clone has only a few counts. The chain links TRBV21-1 to TRBJ2-7; the table's D call TRBD1 went unverified against the DNA. TRBV21-1 is a documented pseudogene. The CDR3 spans 14 residues. The CDR3 nucleotides are TGTGCCAGCCGTAGACAGAACTTTACCTACGAGCAGTACTTC. Translated: CASRRQNFTYEQYF.

This chain links TRBV18 with TRBJ2-3, with TRBD2 identical over 12 bases. The germline gives CDR1 KGHSH, CDR2 LQKENI. Unmatched junction bases numbered 7, after V lost 6 bases and J lost 3 bases. This CDR3 spans 16 amino acids. CDR3 coding DNA: TGTGCCAGCTCGACTAGCGGGAGTATAGTTACAGATACGCAGTATTTT. Its protein product is CASSTSGSIVTDTQYF. The complete variable domain, with remaining parts taken from reference TRBV18 and TRBJ2-3, reads NAGVMQNPRHLVRRRGQEARLRCSPMKGHSHVYWYRQLPEEGLKFMVYLQKENIIDESGMPKERFSAEFPKEGPSILRIQQVVRGDSAAYFCASSTSGSIVTDTQYFGPGTRLTVL.

The CDR3, as DNA: TGTGCCAGCAGCCCGACAGGGAATAGCAATCAGCCCCAGCATTTT. It is translated as CASSPTGNSNQPQHF. This chain links TRBV11-2 with TRBJ1-5; 7 bases are a match to TRBD1. The CDR3 is made up of 15 amino acids. Germline CDR1 reads SGHAT; CDR2 reads FQNNGV. Trimming removed 5 bases from V and 0 bases from J; junction bases left unmatched: 4. Combining the CDR3 with reference TRBV11-2 and TRBJ1-5 gives the whole variable domain EAGVAQSPRYKIIEKRQSVAFWCNPISGHATLYWYQQILGQGPKLLIQFQNNGVVDDSQLPKDRFSAERLKGVDSTLKIQPAKLEDSAVYLCASSPTGNSNQPQHFGDGTRLSIL.

This clone was counted a few times. The gene calls are TRBV19 and TRBJ2-1, with TRBD2 matching over 12 bases. CDR3 size: 15 residues. Germline V gene data show CDR1 as LNHDA and CDR2 as SQIVND (reference sequence). J gave up 9 bases and V 7 bases, and 10 bases lay outside the gene matches. Here the CDR3 reads CASTGRLAGVSEQFF. The CDR3 DNA is TGTGCCAGTACGGGAAGACTAGCGGGAGTCAGTGAGCAGTTCTTC.

The chain is built from TRBV18 and TRBJ2-1, with D perhaps matching TRBD1 or TRBD2 (5 bases each). CDR3 length equals 15 residues. Trimming left V 11 bases short and J 4 bases short, with 21 bases between. The germline V gene encodes CDR1 KGHSH and CDR2 LQKENI. CDR3 nucleotides: TGTGCCGGGACCCAACAGTCTCATACATACAATGAGCAGTTCTTC. Protein: CAGTQQSHTYNEQFF.

Here the CDR3 DNA reads TGTGCCAGCAGCTCTGGTTGGGGGGATGATGGCTACACCTTC. This codes for CASSSGWGDDGYTF. The chain recombines TRBV7-9 with TRBJ1-2; tentative D call: TRBD1 (5 bases). The CDR3 is made up of 14 amino acids. Trimming shortened V by 4 bases and J by 6 bases, and 15 bases separated the two germline ends. Germline values: CDR1 SEHNR, CDR2 FQNEAQ (reference sequence).

The chain couples TRBV7-2 to TRBJ2-1; D perhaps matches TRBD2 (6 bases). Germline CDR1 and CDR2: SGHTA and FQGNSA. The CDR3 is 18 amino acids. V shed 2 bases and J shed 0 bases, with 17 bases lying between them. In DNA, the CDR3 is TGTGCCAGCAGCTTAATAAGGTGGGAGGTCGCCTCCTACAATGAGCAGTTCTTC. It translates to CASSLIRWEVASYNEQFF.

The chain is built from TRBV28 and TRBJ2-5; D is perhaps TRBD2 (6 bases). The CDR3 runs 14 residues. Germline V gene data show CDR1 as MDHEN and CDR2 as SYDVKM. V gave up 2 bases and J gave up 5 bases, with 12 bases separating them. In DNA form, the CDR3 reads TGTGCCAGCAGTTTAGGGGCGGGACGGGAGACCCAGTACTTC. Its translation: CASSLGAGRETQYF.